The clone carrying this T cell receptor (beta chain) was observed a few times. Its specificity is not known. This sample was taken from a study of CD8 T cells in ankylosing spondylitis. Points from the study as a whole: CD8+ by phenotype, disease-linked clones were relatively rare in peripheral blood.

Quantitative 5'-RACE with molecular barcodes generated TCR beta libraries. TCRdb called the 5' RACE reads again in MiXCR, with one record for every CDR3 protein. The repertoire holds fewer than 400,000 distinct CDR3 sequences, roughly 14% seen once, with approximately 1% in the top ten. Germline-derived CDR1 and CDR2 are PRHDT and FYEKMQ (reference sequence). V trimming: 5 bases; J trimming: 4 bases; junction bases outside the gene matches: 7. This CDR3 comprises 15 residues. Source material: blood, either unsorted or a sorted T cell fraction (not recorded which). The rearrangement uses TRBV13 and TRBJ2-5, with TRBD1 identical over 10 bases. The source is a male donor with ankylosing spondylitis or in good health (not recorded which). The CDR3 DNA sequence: TGTGCCAGCAGCGCCCGGACAGGGGGGGGAGAGACCCAGTACTTC. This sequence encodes CASSARTGGGETQYF.